The clone carrying this TCR beta chain was detected ten times or more. Germline is not matched at one junction end, which may reflect a read error. No treatment had been given to any patient before thyroid surgery. This CDR3 has 14 residues. Germline loops: CDR1 LGHNA, CDR2 YSLEER. MiXCR re-clonotyped the PCR reads for TCRdb. This table has 30,000 to 40,000 clones, over 15% appearing once. The data originate from a study of metastatic and nonmetastatic thyroid tumors. V and J are TRBV4-3 and TRBJ2-7; D might be TRBD1 (5 bases). This clonotype was obtained from a male donor with papillary thyroid cancer or a benign thyroid nodule (not recorded which). Some clones in this sample may be carry-over from other donors' samples. Sequencing was done on a sample of blood. The CDR3 is CANSQGVQGYEQYF. CDR3 DNA: TGCGCCAACAGCCAAGGGGTCCAGGGCTACGAGCAGTACTTC.